Shown below are 11 T cell receptor beta chains from a single sample sequenced in a study of CD8 T cells in Susac syndrome (dated by TCRdb to the late 2010s). To prepare the library, the immunoSEQ multiplex PCR assay was applied. RNA was extracted using the RNeasy kit, and roughly 0.5 to 1 ug of the RNA was reverse transcribed with random hexamers. TCRdb itself trimmed the public reads at Q25 with fastp, ran MiXCR and retained productive beta chains. Identical CDR3 protein sequences are pooled into one entry, listed with their most common genes and DNA. Present in this sample are 240,000 or so distinct CDR3 sequences, roughly 95% of which were seen just once. The top ten hold about 0.094% of the sample. The sequencing input was CD4+ T cells from PBMCs. These receptors came from a human donor with Susac syndrome.

The J gene is TRBJ2-1, the V gene TRBV7-3; 11 nucleotides agree with TRBD2. The CDR3 sequence is 17 residues long. Trimming removed 5 bases from V and 1 base from J; junction bases left unmatched: 7. The germline V gene has CDR1 SGHTA and CDR2 FQGTGA. DNA for the CDR3: TGTGCCAGCAGCCCAACACTAGCGGGAGCATCCTACAATGAGCAGTTCTTC. The encoded protein is CASSPTLAGASYNEQFF.

The chain couples TRBV18 to TRBJ1-1; no clear D gene. The V and J ends lost 1 base and 6 bases respectively, with 9 bases between them. The CDR3 totals 13 residues. Germline assignment: CDR1 KGHSH and CDR2 LQKENI. CDR3 nucleotide sequence: TGTGCCAGCTCACCACTTCGGGAGGCTGAAGCTTTCTTT. Its translation is CASSPLREAEAFF. Filled out from reference TRBV18 and TRBJ1-1, the complete variable domain reads NAGVMQNPRHLVRRRGQEARLRCSPMKGHSHVYWYRQLPEEGLKFMVYLQKENIIDESGMPKERFSAEFPKEGPSILRIQQVVRGDSAAYFCASSPLREAEAFFGQGTRLTVV.

This clonotype was counted a single time. The rearrangement links TRBV29-1 to TRBJ2-1; no reliable D call. Germline V lookup: CDR1 SQVTM, CDR2 ANQGSEA. V lost 1 base and J 10 bases, leaving 17 bases between the germline ends. The CDR3 totals 14 residues. In DNA, the CDR3 is TGCAGCGTTGAAGTGCACGCAGGCCCATGGGAGCAGTTCTTC. Protein sequence: CSVEVHAGPWEQFF.

The CDR3 region has the DNA TGTGCCAGCAGCTGGGACAGGGGGATTGATGGCTACACCTTC. Translation: CASSWDRGIDGYTF. J is TRBJ1-2 and V is TRBV7-9; 11 positions agree with TRBD1. Looked up from germline, CDR1 is SEHNR and CDR2 is FQNEAQ (reference sequence). V shed 4 bases and J 6 bases; nucleotides not matched to a gene: 4. There are 14 residues in the CDR3. Supplemented by reference TRBV7-9 and TRBJ1-2, the full variable domain reads DTGVSQNPRHKITKRGQNVTFRCDPISEHNRLYWYRQTLGQGPEFLTYFQNEAQLEKSRLLSDRFSAERPKGSFSTLEIQRTEQGDSAMYLCASSWDRGIDGYTFGSGTRLTVV.

This clonotype was observed a single time. This sequence joins TRBV20-1 and TRBJ1-5; D not resolved. Germline V gives CDR1 DFQATT, CDR2 SNEGSKA (reference sequence). V was trimmed by 6 bases and J by 2 bases, leaving 11 bases between them. The CDR3 extends over 13 amino acids. The CDR3 DNA follows: TGCAGTGCCTTAAAGGATGGCAATCAGCCCCAGCATTTT. It is translated as CSALKDGNQPQHF.

CDR3 nucleotide sequence: TGTGCCAGCAGCCGTCGTCCGCGGAACACTGAAGCTTTCTTT. Translation gives CASSRRPRNTEAFF. This chain connects TRBV27 to TRBJ1-1; no firm D call. Germline V gene sequence: CDR1 MNHEY, CDR2 SMNVEV (reference sequence). The V end was cut by 6 bases, the J end by 1 base, with 12 bases between. This CDR3 region has 14 residues.

This clonotype showed up just once. The gene calls are TRBV28 and TRBJ2-2, with 11 positions matching TRBD2. The CDR3 contains 16 residues. Germline CDR1 and CDR2: MDHEN and SYDVKM. With 5 bases clipped from V and 5 bases from J, the junction kept 7 bases outside the gene matches. CDR3 bases: TGTGCCAGCAGTAATCTAGCGGGAGGTGGAACCGGGGAGCTGTTTTTT. Translating gives CASSNLAGGGTGELFF.

This clonotype was seen just once. The chain couples TRBV28 to TRBJ2-1; tentative D call: TRBD1 (6 bases). Trimming pared 2 bases from V and 2 bases from J, leaving 19 bases between. Germline CDR1 reads MDHEN; CDR2 reads SYDVKM. The CDR3 contains 18 residues. The CDR3 nucleotides are TGTGCCAGCAGTTTAGCGCAGACAGGTTCGGATCCCTACAATGAGCAGTTCTTC. The encoded protein is CASSLAQTGSDPYNEQFF.

V and J are TRBV29-1 and TRBJ1-2; 8 bases line up with TRBD1. The CDR3 runs to 12 residues. The V segment lost 7 bases and the J segment 7 bases; nucleotides outside the gene matches: 8. Germline V gives CDR1 SQVTM, CDR2 ANQGSEA. The CDR3 is CSGAGGLGGYTF. For the CDR3, the DNA is TGCAGCGGGGCAGGGGGCCTAGGTGGCTACACCTTC.

The J gene is TRBJ1-3, the V gene TRBV20-1; D is uncertain. The V end was cut by 3 bases, the J end by 0 bases, with 12 bases between. This CDR3 is built from 15 residues. CDR1 is DFQATT, CDR2 SNEGSKA, per germline (reference sequence). CDR3 bases: TGCAGTGCTAGTGGGCATCCAATCTCTGGAAACACCATATATTTT. It translates to CSASGHPISGNTIYF.

The gene calls are TRBV11-2 and TRBJ1-2; perhaps TRBD1 as D (5 bases). V gave up 2 bases and J gave up 5 bases, with 12 bases separating them. Germline CDR1 reads SGHAT; CDR2 reads FQNNGV. This CDR3 spans 14 amino acids. CDR3 sequence reads: CASSLTPGQYGYTF. Here the CDR3 DNA reads TGTGCCAGCAGCTTAACGCCAGGGCAATATGGCTACACCTTC.